A selection of T cell receptor beta chains follows, all from one sample in a study of T cell changes during pregnancy in multiple sclerosis. TCRdb's table, derived via immunoSEQ multiplex PCR, lists solely in-frame clones and lacks some. The sample lists roughly 20,000 clones, around 88% occurring once. The source was CD8+ T cells from peripheral blood mononuclear cells, collected in the first trimester of pregnancy. The origin of the receptors is a female donor with multiple sclerosis, enrolled in a pregnancy study. Both conserved end residues are part of each CDR3. The order of the fields is V gene, J gene, clone size, CDR3 protein. Clone size is not always given. Where it is, it says once, few, many or a class for expanded clones.

>TRBV19|TRBJ1-1|NA
CASGGAEAFF
>TRBV6-6|TRBJ2-1|NA
CASTTGLASYNEQFF
>TRBV29-1|TRBJ2-7|once
CSVEWGRLSREQYF
>TRBV4-2|TRBJ2-1|NA
CASSYRDRDYNEQFF
>TRBV2|TRBJ2-7|NA
CASSTGWTLEQYF
>TRBV25-1|TRBJ1-2|NA
CASTSTEGLGYTF
>TRBV27|TRBJ2-7|NA
CASSLSYGVEQYF
>TRBV5-1|TRBJ1-1|once
CASSARGTPNTEAFF
>TRBV27|TRBJ2-7|NA
CASSLGGLAATYEQYF
>TRBV6-4|TRBJ2-1|large
CASSRTGEGEQFF
>TRBV6-5|TRBJ2-7|NA
CASSYRASGKGEQYF
>TRBV27|TRBJ2-2|NA
CASSLLAVAGNTGELFF
>TRBV9|TRBJ2-3|NA
CASSVGGSPRADTQYF
>TRBV4-2|TRBJ2-1|NA
CASSSGTSGRGEQFF
>TRBV6-4|TRBJ2-1|few
CASSDSEGTGGNEQFF
>TRBV7-6|TRBJ2-5|NA
CASSLVREETQYF
>TRBV7-6|TRBJ1-4|NA
CASSLAVQGYPTANEKLFF
>TRBV19|TRBJ1-2|few
CASTPGQGIRGYTF
>TRBV7-2|TRBJ2-3|NA
CASSLVGGGLIDTQYF
>TRBV6-6|TRBJ2-2|NA
CASSYLSGSTGELFF
>TRBV6-1|TRBJ1-2|NA
CASSVFAF
>TRBV2|TRBJ1-2|NA
CASSEDRVDGYTF
>TRBV28|TRBJ2-1|NA
CASSLGANNEQFF
>TRBV19|TRBJ2-2|once
CASLPSGRLARELFF
>TRBV4-1|TRBJ2-7|NA
CASSQVPGTGGAWGQYF
>TRBV5-4|TRBJ2-1|NA
CASSLTGGLSYNEQFF
>TRBV11-2|TRBJ1-4|NA
CASSLNQVNEKLFF
>TRBV29-1|TRBJ2-7|NA
CSVEDEREESYEQYF
>TRBV29-1|TRBJ2-7|NA
CSVNGLAGPEIHEEQYF
>TRBV10-3|TRBJ2-7|NA
CAISDSTRGYEQYF
>TRBV9|TRBJ2-5|NA
CASSVGPAGEIGETQYF
>TRBV4-3|TRBJ2-1|once
CASSQGLALFNEQFF
>TRBV30|TRBJ2-7|NA
CAWSVIGGANYEQYF
>TRBV7-9|TRBJ2-1|few
CASSLTGDNEQFF
>TRBV30|TRBJ2-4|NA
CAWEDTKNIQYF
>TRBV7-7|TRBJ1-3|NA
CASSPDRGNTIYF
>TRBV20-1|TRBJ2-7|NA
CRTEGLAGDF